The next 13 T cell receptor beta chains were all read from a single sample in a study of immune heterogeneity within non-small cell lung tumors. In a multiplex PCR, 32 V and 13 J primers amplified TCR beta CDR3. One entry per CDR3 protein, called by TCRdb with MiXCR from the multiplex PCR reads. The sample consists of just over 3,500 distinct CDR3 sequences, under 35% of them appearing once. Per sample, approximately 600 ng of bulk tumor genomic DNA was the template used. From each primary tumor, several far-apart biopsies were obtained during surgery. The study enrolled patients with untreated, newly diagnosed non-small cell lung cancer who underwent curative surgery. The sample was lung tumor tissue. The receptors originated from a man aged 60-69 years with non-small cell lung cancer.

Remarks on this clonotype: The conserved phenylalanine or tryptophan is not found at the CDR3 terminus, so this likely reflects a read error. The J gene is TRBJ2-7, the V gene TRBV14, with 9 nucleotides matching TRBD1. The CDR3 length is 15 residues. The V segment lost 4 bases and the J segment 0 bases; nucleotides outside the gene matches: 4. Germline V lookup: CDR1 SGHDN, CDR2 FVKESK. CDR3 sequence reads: CASSLAGQGSYEQYS. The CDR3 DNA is TGTGCCAGCAGCCTTGCGGGACAGGGCTCCTACGAGCAGTACTCC.

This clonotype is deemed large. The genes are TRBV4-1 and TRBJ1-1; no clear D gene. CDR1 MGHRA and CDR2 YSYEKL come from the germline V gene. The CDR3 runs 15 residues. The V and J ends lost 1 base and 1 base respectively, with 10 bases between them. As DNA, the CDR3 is TGCGCCAGCAGCCAAGGAGGTCCGGCGAACACTGAAGCTTTCTTT. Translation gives CASSQGGPANTEAFF.

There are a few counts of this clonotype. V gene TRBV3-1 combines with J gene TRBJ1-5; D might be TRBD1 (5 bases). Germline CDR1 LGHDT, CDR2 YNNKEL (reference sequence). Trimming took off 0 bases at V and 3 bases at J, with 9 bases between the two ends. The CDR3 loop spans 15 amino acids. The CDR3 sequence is CASSQDAGSNQPQHF. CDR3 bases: TGTGCCAGCAGCCAAGATGCAGGGTCCAATCAGCCCCAGCATTTT.

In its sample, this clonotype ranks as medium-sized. The CDR3 reads CSAVGLVNEQFF. As DNA, the CDR3 is TGCAGTGCCGTAGGACTCGTCAATGAGCAGTTCTTC. The rearrangement joins TRBV20-1 to TRBJ2-1, with D perhaps matching TRBD2 (5 bases). Trimming shortened V by 6 bases and J by 6 bases, and 12 bases separated the two germline ends. The CDR3 is made up of 12 amino acids. Germline lookup yields CDR1 DFQATT and CDR2 SNEGSKA (reference sequence).

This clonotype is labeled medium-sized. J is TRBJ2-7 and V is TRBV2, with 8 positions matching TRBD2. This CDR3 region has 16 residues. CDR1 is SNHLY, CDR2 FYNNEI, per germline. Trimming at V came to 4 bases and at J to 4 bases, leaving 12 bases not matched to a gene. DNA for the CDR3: TGTGCCAGCAGTGGGGGGGGAAGCGGGAGTGGGTACGAGCAGTACTTC. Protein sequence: CASSGGGSGSGYEQYF.

The CDR3 loop reads CASTLGGGGDTQYF. CDR3 sequence (DNA): TGTGCCAGCACCCTTGGGGGGGGAGGAGATACGCAGTATTTT. V usage is TRBV2 and J usage is TRBJ2-3; TRBD2 matches 7 bases. The CDR3 consists of 14 residues. From germline, CDR1 is SNHLY and CDR2 FYNNEI. Trimming at V came to 7 bases and at J to 5 bases, leaving 9 bases not matched to a gene.

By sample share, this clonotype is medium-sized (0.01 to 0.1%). The CDR3 loop is CASSEFWNRVFQPQHF. Written as DNA, the CDR3 is TGTGCCAGCAGTGAATTTTGGAACAGGGTTTTTCAGCCCCAGCATTTT. This chain uses TRBV6-1 with TRBJ1-5, with a weak D call TRBD1 (6 bases). The CDR3 is 16 amino acids. The V end was cut by 2 bases, the J end by 6 bases, with 17 bases between. The V gene's germline CDR1 is MNHNS and CDR2 SASEGT.

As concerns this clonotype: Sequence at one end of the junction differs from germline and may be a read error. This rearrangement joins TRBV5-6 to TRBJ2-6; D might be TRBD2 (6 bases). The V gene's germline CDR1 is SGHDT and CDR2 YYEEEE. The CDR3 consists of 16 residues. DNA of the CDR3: TGTGCCAGCAGCTTGGGCAGGGACTCTGGGGCCAACGTCCTGAATTTC. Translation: CASSLGRDSGANVLNF.

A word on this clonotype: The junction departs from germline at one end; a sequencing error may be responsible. CDR3 bases: TGTGCCGGCAGCTTGTCTTCGACGATACCCAGAAACACCATATATTTT. Encoded protein: CAGSLSSTIPRNTIYF. The rearrangement joins TRBV7-2 to TRBJ1-3, with unresolved D. In germline, CDR1 is SGHTA, CDR2 FQGNSA. The CDR3 has 16 amino acids. Together with reference TRBV7-2 and TRBJ1-3, the CDR3 gives the full variable domain: GAGVSQSPSNKVTEKGKDVELRCDPISGHTALYWYRQSLGQGLEFLIYFQGNSAPDKSGLPSDRFSAERTGGSVSTLTIQRTQQEDSAVYLCAGSLSSTIPRNTIYFGEGSWLTVV.

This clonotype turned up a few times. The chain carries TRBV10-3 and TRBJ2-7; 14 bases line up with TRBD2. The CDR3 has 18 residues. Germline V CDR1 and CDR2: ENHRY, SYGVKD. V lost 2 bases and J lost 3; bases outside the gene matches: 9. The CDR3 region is CAISEGPGLAGVIYEQYF. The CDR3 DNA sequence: TGTGCCATCAGTGAGGGACCGGGACTAGCGGGAGTAATCTACGAGCAGTACTTC.

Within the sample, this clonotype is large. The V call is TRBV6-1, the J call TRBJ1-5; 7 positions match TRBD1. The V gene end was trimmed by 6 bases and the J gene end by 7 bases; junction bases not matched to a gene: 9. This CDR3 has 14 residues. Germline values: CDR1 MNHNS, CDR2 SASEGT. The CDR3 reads CASRGTGDGQPQHF. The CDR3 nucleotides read TGTGCCAGCAGGGGAACAGGGGATGGCCAGCCCCAGCATTTT.

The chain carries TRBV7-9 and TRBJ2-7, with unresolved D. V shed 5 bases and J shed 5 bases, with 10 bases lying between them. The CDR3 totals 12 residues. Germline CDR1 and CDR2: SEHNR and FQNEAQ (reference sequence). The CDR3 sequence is CASSPDIHEQYF. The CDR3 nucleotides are TGTGCCAGCAGCCCAGATATTCACGAGCAGTACTTC. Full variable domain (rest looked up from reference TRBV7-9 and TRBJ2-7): DTGVSQNPRHKITKRGQNVTFRCDPISEHNRLYWYRQTLGQGPEFLTYFQNEAQLEKSRLLSDRFSAERPKGSFSTLEIQRTEQGDSAMYLCASSPDIHEQYFGPGTRLTVT.

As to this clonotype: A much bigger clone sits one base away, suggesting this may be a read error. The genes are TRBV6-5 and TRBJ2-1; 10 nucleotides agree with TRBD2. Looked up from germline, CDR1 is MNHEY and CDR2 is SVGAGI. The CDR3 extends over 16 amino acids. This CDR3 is CASSFQLAGVSNDQFF. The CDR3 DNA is TGTGCCAGCAGTTTTCAGCTAGCGGGAGTATCCAATGATCAGTTCTTC.